The 17 T cell receptor beta chains listed next were all sequenced from one sample in a study of cytomegalovirus exposure and HLA in healthy donors. Clones were read by immunoSEQ multiplex PCR, and TCRdb kept only the in-frame ones, dropping some. The table records 200,000 or so clones, about nine tenths of them present only once. The sample consisted of PBMCs. The receptors shown here come from a young woman in good health and CMV-seropositive.

The chain recombines TRBV7-6 with TRBJ2-7; 9 bases fit TRBD2. The CDR3 has 14 residues. Germline CDR1 is SGHVS and CDR2 is FNYEAQ. The V gene end was trimmed by 4 bases and the J gene end by 3 bases; junction bases not matched to a gene: 4. The CDR3 here is CASSSLAGNYEQYF. Here the CDR3 DNA reads TGTGCCAGCAGCTCCCTAGCGGGGAACTACGAGCAGTACTTC.

CDR3 nucleotides: TGTGCCAGCAGCGTAGTAGGGGGTGCGAACTATGGCTACACCTTC. Its protein is CASSVVGGANYGYTF. The chain recombines TRBV9 with TRBJ1-2; maybe TRBD1 (6 bases). Per the germline V gene, CDR1 is SGDLS and CDR2 is YYNGEE. The V gene lost 0 bases and the J gene lost 2 bases, with 11 bases spanning the gap. This CDR3 contains 15 residues.

The rearrangement uses TRBV11-3 and TRBJ2-1, with D possibly matching TRBD2 (6 bases). The CDR3 loop spans 18 amino acids. CDR1 and CDR2 from the germline V gene are SGHNT and YENEEA. V was trimmed by 0 bases and J by 7 bases, leaving 22 bases between them. The CDR3 reads CASSLDRWGEARVNEQFF. The CDR3 DNA reads TGTGCCAGCAGCTTAGATCGCTGGGGGGAGGCCCGGGTGAATGAGCAGTTCTTC.

This clone was counted once. V and J are TRBV30 and TRBJ2-2, with D possibly TRBD1 on 6 matching bases. The CDR3 sequence is 15 residues long. The germline V gene encodes CDR1 GTSNPN and CDR2 SVGIG (reference sequence). The V gene lost 6 bases and the J gene lost 3 bases, with 17 bases spanning the gap. The CDR3 spells CACTRGTGHTGELFF. In DNA, the CDR3 is TGTGCCTGCACTAGAGGTACAGGGCACACCGGGGAGCTGTTTTTT.

The genes are TRBV27 and TRBJ2-3; no reliable D call. CDR3 length: 16 residues. Trimming removed 6 bases from V and 1 base from J, with 17 bases in between. CDR1 and CDR2 from the germline V gene are MNHEY and SMNVEV (reference sequence). CDR3 bases: TGTGCCAGCAGCCGAATCCCCTATTCTGGCACAGATACGCAGTATTTT. Its translation: CASSRIPYSGTDTQYF.

The chain employs TRBV27 and TRBJ1-1; 11 bases agree with TRBD1. The V gene's germline CDR1 is MNHEY and CDR2 SMNVEV (reference sequence). This CDR3 has 16 residues. V dropped 6 bases and J dropped 4; count of bases not matched to a gene: 10. The CDR3 here is CASRGGQGVWSTEAFF. CDR3 nucleotides: TGTGCCAGCAGGGGGGGACAGGGGGTATGGAGCACTGAAGCTTTCTTT.

This chain uses TRBV19 with TRBJ2-7; 8 bases fit TRBD2. The CDR3 totals 15 residues. V was pared by 5 bases and J by 5 bases, with 11 bases of the junction left unmatched. From germline, CDR1 is LNHDA and CDR2 SQIVND (reference sequence). The CDR3 region is CASSGRGGRINEQYF. DNA for the CDR3: TGTGCCAGTAGTGGCCGGGGGGGCCGAATCAACGAGCAGTACTTC.

The genes are TRBV6-1 and TRBJ2-7; D is possibly TRBD2 (6 bases). V was trimmed by 0 bases and J by 2 bases, leaving 11 bases between them. CDR1 and CDR2 (germline): MNHNS, SASEGT. CDR3 length: 15 residues. This chain's CDR3 is CASSEARGTPYEQYF. DNA for the CDR3: TGTGCCAGCAGTGAAGCCCGGGGGACCCCCTACGAGCAGTACTTC.

The chain recombines TRBV13 with TRBJ2-7; 12 nucleotides line up with TRBD2. Germline V gene data show CDR1 as PRHDT and CDR2 as FYEKMQ (reference sequence). This CDR3 comprises 16 residues. V dropped 3 bases and J dropped 0; count of bases not matched to a gene: 3. The CDR3 protein is CASSFTSGRSSYEQYF. CDR3 bases: TGTGCCAGCAGCTTCACTAGCGGGAGGAGCTCCTACGAGCAGTACTTC.

The chain couples TRBV11-3 to TRBJ2-4, with TRBD1 identical over 7 bases. Trimming cost V 1 base and J 3 bases; bases outside gene matches: 3. From germline, CDR1 is SGHNT and CDR2 YENEEA. This CDR3 comprises 15 residues. The CDR3, as DNA: TGTGCCAGCAGCTTAGGGCAGGGGGACAAAAACATTCAGTACTTC. This codes for CASSLGQGDKNIQYF. The variable domain in full, completed from reference TRBV11-3 and TRBJ2-4, reads EAGVVQSPRYKIIEKKQPVAFWCNPISGHNTLYWYLQNLGQGPELLIRYENEEAVDDSQLPKDRFSAERLKGVDSTLKIQPAELGDSAVYLCASSLGQGDKNIQYFGAGTRLSVL.

The CDR3 DNA sequence: TGTGCCACCAGCAGGGACAGGGGTTACGAGCAGTACTTC. Amino acids: CATSRDRGYEQYF. The chain joins TRBV15 to TRBJ2-7; 9 bases are shared with TRBD1. In germline, CDR1 is LNHNV, CDR2 YYDKDF (reference sequence). This CDR3 contains 13 residues. V was pared by 3 bases and J by 4 bases, with 1 base of the junction left unmatched.

Only a few counts were recorded for this clone. The CDR3, as DNA: TGTGCCTGGAGTGATGGAGGGATCGGGAATCAGCCCCAGCATTTT. Its protein product is CAWSDGGIGNQPQHF. The V call is TRBV30, the J call TRBJ1-5; D uncertain. The CDR3 is 15 residues long. Between the trimmed V and J ends, which lost 1 base and 4 bases, there was a span of 14 bases. Germline lookup yields CDR1 GTSNPN and CDR2 SVGIG (reference sequence).

The chain joins TRBV6-1 to TRBJ2-7; possible D gene TRBD2, 5 bases. CDR1 is MNHNS, CDR2 SASEGT, per germline. V was trimmed by 3 bases and J by 4 bases, leaving 10 bases between them. The CDR3 covers 13 residues. The CDR3 region has the DNA TGTGCCAGCAGTGAGACTATACTATACGAGCAGTACTTC. It specifies CASSETILYEQYF.

In this sample, this clone turned up many times. The chain links TRBV28 to TRBJ2-6; maybe TRBD1 (8 bases). V shed 5 bases and J shed 0 bases, with 17 bases lying between them. Germline values: CDR1 MDHEN, CDR2 SYDVKM. The CDR3 sequence is 18 residues long. CDR3 nucleotide sequence: TGTGCCAGCAGTCTCCGACAGGGGAGGGGCTCTGGGGCCAACGTCCTGACTTTC. Amino acids: CASSLRQGRGSGANVLTF.

This clone has a handful of counts. V is TRBV6-5 and J is TRBJ1-2; TRBD1 agrees at 10 bases. The ends lost 6 bases at V and 10 bases at J; junction bases unmatched: 5. The CDR3 loop spans 12 amino acids. CDR1 and CDR2 from the germline V gene are MNHEY and SVGAGI. CDR3 DNA: TGTGCCAGCAGACGGGACAGGGGATACTACACCTTC. Encoded protein: CASRRDRGYYTF.

CDR3 coding DNA: TGTGCCAGCAGTTTAATCGGACAGCGTCTCGGCGAGCAGTACTTC. Protein: CASSLIGQRLGEQYF. The V and J genes are TRBV27 and TRBJ2-7; possibly TRBD1 for D (6 bases). The germline V gene has CDR1 MNHEY and CDR2 SMNVEV (reference sequence). The CDR3 extends over 15 amino acids. The V gene lost 2 bases and the J gene lost 6 bases, with 17 bases spanning the gap.

This clone was observed once. The chain joins TRBV9 to TRBJ2-3; possible D gene TRBD1, 5 bases. The CDR3 covers 15 residues. With 3 bases removed from V and 2 bases from J, the gap between germline ends came to 13 bases. The germline CDR1 and CDR2 sequences are SGDLS and YYNGEE. As DNA, the CDR3 is TGTGCCAGCAGCGACCCAGGGTCCCCCACAGATACGCAGTATTTT. Amino acid sequence: CASSDPGSPTDTQYF.